A single sample gave rise to the 18 T cell receptor beta chains below, sequenced in a study of cytomegalovirus exposure and HLA in healthy donors. Use of 60 Vbeta and 13 Jbeta primers characterized the PCR. Sequencing used immunoSEQ multiplex PCR; TCRdb keeps in-frame clones, though not all of them. Altogether some 200,000 clones are present, roughly 70% being singletons, with the ten largest covering less than 2%. The material sequenced was PBMCs. These receptors all stem from a woman between 25 and 40 years old in good health and CMV-seronegative.

This clone has more than one count but fewer than ten. V usage is TRBV6-6 and J usage is TRBJ2-7; TRBD2 aligns across 8 bases. The CDR3 sequence is 15 residues long. The ends lost 8 bases at V and 2 bases at J; junction bases unmatched: 11. Germline CDR1 MNHNY, CDR2 SVGAGI (reference sequence). CDR3 region: CASLPGGAGTYEQYF. The CDR3 nucleotides read TGTGCCAGCCTCCCGGGGGGGGCGGGGACCTACGAGCAGTACTTC.

This clone occurred a few times. The CDR3 sequence is CASSVGSGGLPEQFF. The DNA for the CDR3 is TGTGCCAGCAGCGTGGGAAGCGGGGGCCTCCCTGAGCAGTTCTTC. The rearrangement links TRBV9 to TRBJ2-1, with 8 bases matching TRBD2. CDR1 SGDLS and CDR2 YYNGEE come from the germline V gene. The length of the CDR3 is 15 residues. The V and J ends lost 2 bases and 9 bases, in that order; junction bases with no gene match: 10.

The gene calls are TRBV7-6 and TRBJ2-4; TRBD1 aligns across 10 bases. Germline V gene lookup returns CDR1 SGHVS and CDR2 FNYEAQ. With 5 bases clipped from V and 2 bases from J, the junction kept 3 bases outside the gene matches. The CDR3 spans 15 residues. CDR3 loop: CASSRDRGTKNIQYF. The CDR3 coding sequence is TGTGCCAGCAGCCGGGACAGGGGAACCAAAAACATTCAGTACTTC. Combining the CDR3 with reference TRBV7-6 and TRBJ2-4 gives the whole variable domain GAGVSQSPRYKVTKRGQDVALRCDPISGHVSLYWYRQALGQGPEFLTYFNYEAQQDKSGLPNDRFSAERPEGSISTLTIQRTEQRDSAMYRCASSRDRGTKNIQYFGAGTRLSVL.

Only a few counts were recorded for this clone. The chain joins TRBV2 to TRBJ1-2; 7 bases are shared with TRBD1. CDR1 and CDR2 (germline): SNHLY, FYNNEI. V shed 5 bases and J 4 bases; nucleotides not matched to a gene: 10. The CDR3 spans 15 residues. The CDR3 sequence: CASSNGQAAGYGYTF. The CDR3 bases are TGTGCCAGCAGTAATGGACAGGCGGCCGGCTATGGCTACACCTTC. The variable domain in full, with the rest retrieved from reference TRBV2 and TRBJ1-2, is EPEVTQTPSHQVTQMGQEVILRCVPISNHLYFYWYRQILGQKVEFLVSFYNNEISEKSEIFDDQFSVERPDGSNFTLKIRSTKLEDSAMYFCASSNGQAAGYGYTFGSGTRLTVV.

The chain joins TRBV19 to TRBJ1-5; 7 bases line up with TRBD1. J lost 3 bases, V lost 6 bases, and 5 bases had no gene match. The CDR3 covers 14 residues. Germline V gene data show CDR1 as LNHDA and CDR2 as SQIVND (reference sequence). DNA of the CDR3: TGTGCCAGTAGCGGGACAGTTCACAATCAGCCCCAGCATTTT. It translates to CASSGTVHNQPQHF. The full variable domain, in which reference TRBV19 and TRBJ1-5 provide the parts outside the CDR3, is DGGITQSPKYLFRKEGQNVTLSCEQNLNHDAMYWYRQDPGQGLRLIYYSQIVNDFQKGDIAEGYSVSREKKESFPLTVTSAQKNPTAFYLCASSGTVHNQPQHFGDGTRLSIL.

The rearrangement uses TRBV6-5 and TRBJ1-2; weak D call: TRBD1 (5 bases). Germline V gives CDR1 MNHEY, CDR2 SVGAGI. The V end was cut by 6 bases, the J end by 0 bases, with 14 bases between. There are 15 residues in the CDR3. CDR3 coding DNA: TGTGCCAGCAGGGTCGACAGAGATACTAACTATGGCTACACCTTC. Protein: CASRVDRDTNYGYTF.

This clone was found a few times. The chain couples TRBV7-9 to TRBJ1-2; 10 bases are a match to TRBD1. The V and J ends lost 5 bases and 1 base, in that order; junction bases with no gene match: 7. Germline assignment: CDR1 SEHNR and CDR2 FQNEAQ (reference sequence). This CDR3 has 16 residues. The CDR3 spells CASSRTGGRVNYGYTF. The CDR3 DNA reads as TGTGCCAGCAGCAGGACAGGGGGACGGGTTAACTATGGCTACACCTTC.

This clone was seen only once. This chain links TRBV4-2 with TRBJ1-2, with 9 nucleotides matching TRBD1. The CDR3 is 15 residues long. Trimming removed 8 bases from V and 9 bases from J; junction bases left unmatched: 16. CDR1 is LGHNA and CDR2 is YNFKEQ in the germline V gene. CDR3: CASAGTGQGTMSYTF. In DNA form, the CDR3 reads TGTGCCAGCGCAGGGACAGGGCAGGGTACGATGAGCTACACCTTC.

This chain connects TRBV19 to TRBJ2-6; TRBD2 matches 10 bases. The CDR3 sequence is 17 residues long. The V gene's germline CDR1 is LNHDA and CDR2 SQIVND (reference sequence). With 7 bases clipped from V and 1 base from J, the junction kept 7 bases outside the gene matches. The CDR3: CASMKAGGPSGANVLTF. The CDR3 DNA reads as TGTGCCAGTATGAAAGCGGGAGGGCCTTCTGGGGCCAACGTCCTGACTTTC.

This chain uses TRBV6-5 with TRBJ2-7, with 7 bases matching TRBD1. CDR1 is MNHEY and CDR2 is SVGAGI in the germline V gene. V gave up 8 bases and J gave up 3 bases; unmatched junction bases: 1. The CDR3 covers 11 residues. The CDR3 bases are TGTGCCAGCCAGGGGGACTACGAGCAGTACTTC. Protein sequence: CASQGDYEQYF.

The chain links TRBV11-2 to TRBJ2-3; 8 nucleotides match TRBD2. Germline V gene lookup returns CDR1 SGHAT and CDR2 FQNNGV. V lost 2 bases, J lost 2 bases, and 3 bases stayed unmatched. This CDR3 is 15 amino acids long. In DNA form, the CDR3 reads TGTGCCAGCAGCTTAAGGACTAGCCCCACAGATACGCAGTATTTT. This codes for CASSLRTSPTDTQYF.

This clone was counted only a few times. Other DNA sequences in this specimen translate into the identical CDR3. The gene calls are TRBV6-1 and TRBJ2-5, with D possibly matching TRBD1 (7 bases). V gave up 0 bases and J gave up 5 bases, with 13 bases separating them. Germline-derived CDR1 and CDR2 are MNHNS and SASEGT. This CDR3 is built from 15 residues. The CDR3 bases are TGTGCCAGCAGTGAAGCGGGGGGACAGCAGGAGACCCAGTACTTC. Protein product: CASSEAGGQQETQYF.

This sequence joins TRBV27 and TRBJ2-1; maybe TRBD1 (6 bases). Between the trimmed V and J ends, which lost 3 bases and 2 bases, there was a span of 8 bases. The CDR3 consists of 14 residues. Per germline, CDR1 MNHEY and CDR2 SMNVEV (reference sequence). The DNA of the CDR3 is TGTGCCAGCAGTTTTACAGGGACCTACAATGAGCAGTTCTTC. This gives the protein CASSFTGTYNEQFF.

The chain is built from TRBV7-2 and TRBJ1-4; D might be TRBD1 (6 bases). Trimming took 3 bases from V and 3 from J, leaving 14 bases between them. Per the germline V gene, CDR1 is SGHTA and CDR2 is FQGNSA. The CDR3 extends over 16 amino acids. The DNA of the CDR3 is TGTGCCAGCAGCTTTGAGAGGGGGTGGGCTAATGAAAAACTGTTTTTT. Translated: CASSFERGWANEKLFF.

CDR3 nucleotide sequence: TGTGCCAGTAGTATAGTACTCATGAACACTGAAGCTTTCTTT. This sequence encodes CASSIVLMNTEAFF. The chain links TRBV19 to TRBJ1-1; D is uncertain. The germline gives CDR1 LNHDA, CDR2 SQIVND (reference sequence). The V end lost 1 base, the J end lost 0 bases, and 6 bases lay between the germline ends. The CDR3 is 14 amino acids.

This clone was detected only a few times. This sequence joins TRBV13 and TRBJ2-1; 8 bases match TRBD2. V trimming: 2 bases; J trimming: 8 bases; junction bases outside the gene matches: 11. CDR3 length equals 16 residues. Per the germline V gene, CDR1 is PRHDT and CDR2 is FYEKMQ (reference sequence). The CDR3, as DNA: TGTGCCAGCAGCTTAACGTGGCGGGAGGAGTCACATGAGCAGTTCTTC. Translated, it gives CASSLTWREESHEQFF.

V and J are TRBV28 and TRBJ1-1; TRBD1 matches 8 bases. CDR1 is MDHEN, CDR2 SYDVKM, per germline. CDR3 size: 17 residues. Trimming took 2 bases from V and 1 from J; bases not matched to a gene: 9. The CDR3: CASSLLRGQGRNTEAFF. In nucleotides, the CDR3 is TGTGCCAGCAGTTTACTTCGAGGACAGGGTAGGAACACTGAAGCTTTCTTT.

The CDR3 sequence: CASSLHHRGEYGYTF. The DNA of the CDR3 is TGTGCCAGCAGCCTCCACCACAGGGGGGAGTATGGCTACACCTTC. The chain combines TRBV6-1 with TRBJ1-2, with 8 bases that match TRBD1. Germline values: CDR1 MNHNS, CDR2 SASEGT. This CDR3 spans 15 amino acids. V was pared by 6 bases and J by 5 bases, with 11 bases of the junction left unmatched.